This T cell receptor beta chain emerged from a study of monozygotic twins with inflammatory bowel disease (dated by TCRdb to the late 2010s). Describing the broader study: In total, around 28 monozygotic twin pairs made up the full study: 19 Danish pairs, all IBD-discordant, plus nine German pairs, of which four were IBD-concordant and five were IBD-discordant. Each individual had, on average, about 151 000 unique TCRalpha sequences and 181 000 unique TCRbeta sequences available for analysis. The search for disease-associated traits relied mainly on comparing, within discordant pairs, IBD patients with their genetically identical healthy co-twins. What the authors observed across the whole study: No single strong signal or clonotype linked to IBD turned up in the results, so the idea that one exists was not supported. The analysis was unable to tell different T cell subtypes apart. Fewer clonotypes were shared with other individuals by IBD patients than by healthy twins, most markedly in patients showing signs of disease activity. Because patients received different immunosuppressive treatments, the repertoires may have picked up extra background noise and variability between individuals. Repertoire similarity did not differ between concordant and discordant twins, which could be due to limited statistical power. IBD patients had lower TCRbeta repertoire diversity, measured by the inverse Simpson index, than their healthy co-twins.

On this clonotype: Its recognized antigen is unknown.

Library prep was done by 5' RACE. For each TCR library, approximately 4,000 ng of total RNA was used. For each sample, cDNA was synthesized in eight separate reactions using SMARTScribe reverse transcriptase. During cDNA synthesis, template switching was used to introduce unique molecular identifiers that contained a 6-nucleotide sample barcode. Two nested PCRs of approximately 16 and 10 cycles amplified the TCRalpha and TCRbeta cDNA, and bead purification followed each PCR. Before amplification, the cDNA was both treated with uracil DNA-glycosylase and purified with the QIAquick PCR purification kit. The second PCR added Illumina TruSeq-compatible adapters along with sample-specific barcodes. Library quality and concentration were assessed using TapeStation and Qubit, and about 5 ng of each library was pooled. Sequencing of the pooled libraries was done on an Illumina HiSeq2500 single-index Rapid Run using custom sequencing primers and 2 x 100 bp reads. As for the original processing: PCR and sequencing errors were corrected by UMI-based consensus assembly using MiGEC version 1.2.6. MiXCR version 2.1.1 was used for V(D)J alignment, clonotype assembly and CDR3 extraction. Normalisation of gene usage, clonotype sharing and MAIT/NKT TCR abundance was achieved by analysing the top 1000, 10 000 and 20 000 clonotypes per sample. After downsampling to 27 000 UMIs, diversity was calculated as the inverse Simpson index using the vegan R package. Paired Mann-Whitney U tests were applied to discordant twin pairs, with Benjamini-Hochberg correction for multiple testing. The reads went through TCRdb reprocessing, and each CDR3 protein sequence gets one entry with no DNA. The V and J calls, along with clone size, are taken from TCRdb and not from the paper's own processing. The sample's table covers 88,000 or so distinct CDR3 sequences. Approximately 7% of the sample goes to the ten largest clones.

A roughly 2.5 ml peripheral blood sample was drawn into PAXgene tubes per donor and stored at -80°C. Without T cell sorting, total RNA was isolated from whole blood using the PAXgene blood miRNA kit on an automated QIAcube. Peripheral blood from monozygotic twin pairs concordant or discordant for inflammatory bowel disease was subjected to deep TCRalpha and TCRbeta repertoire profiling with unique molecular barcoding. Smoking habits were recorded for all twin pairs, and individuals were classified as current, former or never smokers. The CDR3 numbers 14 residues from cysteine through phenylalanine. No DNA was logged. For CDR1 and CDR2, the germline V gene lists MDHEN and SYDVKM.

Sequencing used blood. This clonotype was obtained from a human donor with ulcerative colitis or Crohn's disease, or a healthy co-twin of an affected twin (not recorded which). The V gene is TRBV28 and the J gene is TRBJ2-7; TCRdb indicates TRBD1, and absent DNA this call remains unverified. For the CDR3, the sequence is CASSRQASSYEQYF.